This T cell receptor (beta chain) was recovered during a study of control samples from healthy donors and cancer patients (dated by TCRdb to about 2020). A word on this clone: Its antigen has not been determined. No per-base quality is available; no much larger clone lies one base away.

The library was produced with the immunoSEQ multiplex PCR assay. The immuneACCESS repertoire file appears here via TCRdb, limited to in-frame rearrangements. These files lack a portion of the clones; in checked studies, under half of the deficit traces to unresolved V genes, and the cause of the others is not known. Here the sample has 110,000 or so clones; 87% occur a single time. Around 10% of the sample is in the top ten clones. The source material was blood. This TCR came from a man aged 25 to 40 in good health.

In nucleotides, the sequence is TGTGCCTGGAGTTGGGGCGACAGGGAGGGCTACACCTTC. Translated, it reads CAWSWGDREGYTF. The sequence is built from TRBV30 and TRBJ1-2; TRBD1 matches 7 bases in the middle. The germline V gene (reference sequence) sets CDR1 to GTSNPN and CDR2 to SVGIG. From its cysteine to its phenylalanine, the CDR3 spans 13 amino acids. Just CDR3 DNA is preserved here, 39 bases in frame from base 1. Trimming accounts for 2 bases at V and 8 bases at J, while the number of junction bases matched to no gene is 8.